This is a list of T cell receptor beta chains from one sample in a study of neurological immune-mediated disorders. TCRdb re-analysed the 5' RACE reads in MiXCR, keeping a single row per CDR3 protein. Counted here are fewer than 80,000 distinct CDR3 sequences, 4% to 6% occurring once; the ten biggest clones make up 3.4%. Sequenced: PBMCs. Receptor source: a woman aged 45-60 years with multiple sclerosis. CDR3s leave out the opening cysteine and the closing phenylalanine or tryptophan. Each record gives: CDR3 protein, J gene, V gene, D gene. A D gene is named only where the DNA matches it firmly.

CDR3 protein: ASTKQGWFANEQF
J gene: TRBJ2-1
V gene: TRBV12-3/TRBV12-4
D gene: NA

CDR3 protein: ASSLSAGLGYT
J gene: TRBJ1-2
V gene: TRBV7-2
D gene: NA

CDR3 protein: ASSHFRKENTEAF
J gene: TRBJ1-1
V gene: TRBV4-1
D gene: NA

CDR3 protein: SVRQGAVYEQY
J gene: TRBJ2-7
V gene: TRBV29-1
D gene: TRBD1

CDR3 protein: ASTRYPAGYTEAF
J gene: TRBJ1-1
V gene: TRBV5-1
D gene: NA

CDR3 protein: ASSLSRDLGEQF
J gene: TRBJ2-1
V gene: TRBV28
D gene: NA

CDR3 protein: ASSQSIGVGEKLF
J gene: TRBJ1-4
V gene: TRBV4-3
D gene: NA

CDR3 protein: ASSRRGLHEQF
J gene: TRBJ2-1
V gene: TRBV5-8
D gene: TRBD1

CDR3 protein: ASSFSVPGLAGATQETQY
J gene: TRBJ2-5
V gene: TRBV6-5
D gene: TRBD2

CDR3 protein: ASSRDSHTGELF
J gene: TRBJ2-2
V gene: TRBV5-1
D gene: TRBD1

CDR3 protein: AISVAGEGYT
J gene: TRBJ1-2
V gene: TRBV10-3
D gene: NA

CDR3 protein: ASSPPGANVLT
J gene: TRBJ2-6
V gene: TRBV4-2
D gene: NA

CDR3 protein: SALVPGEFGSPLH
J gene: TRBJ1-6
V gene: TRBV20-1
D gene: NA

CDR3 protein: ASNPGGRVYEQF
J gene: TRBJ2-1
V gene: TRBV5-1
D gene: TRBD2

CDR3 protein: ASRFSGATTDTQY
J gene: TRBJ2-3
V gene: TRBV5-1
D gene: NA

CDR3 protein: ASSYRGQGPEAF
J gene: TRBJ1-1
V gene: TRBV6-5
D gene: TRBD1

CDR3 protein: ASSPGVSRENEQF
J gene: TRBJ2-1
V gene: TRBV4-3
D gene: NA

CDR3 protein: ASSPHGTPAETQY
J gene: TRBJ2-5
V gene: TRBV5-1
D gene: NA

CDR3 protein: ASSLARGSYTGELF
J gene: TRBJ2-2
V gene: TRBV5-5
D gene: NA

CDR3 protein: ASSETASYNEQF
J gene: TRBJ2-1
V gene: TRBV3-1
D gene: NA

CDR3 protein: ASSFSRGSIGTEAF
J gene: TRBJ1-1
V gene: TRBV7-9
D gene: TRBD1

CDR3 protein: ASSSNQETQY
J gene: TRBJ2-5
V gene: TRBV6-5
D gene: NA

CDR3 protein: ASSPGGGRDTEAF
J gene: TRBJ1-1
V gene: TRBV5-1
D gene: NA

CDR3 protein: ASSLGSNQPYEQY
J gene: TRBJ2-7
V gene: TRBV5-1
D gene: NA

CDR3 protein: ASSHTQTGVEQF
J gene: TRBJ2-1
V gene: TRBV4-3
D gene: TRBD1

CDR3 protein: ASSPWGEQESYGYT
J gene: TRBJ1-2
V gene: TRBV11-2
D gene: NA

CDR3 protein: ASRPSPPRKEKLF
J gene: TRBJ1-4
V gene: TRBV19
D gene: NA

CDR3 protein: ASTLGSSTDTQY
J gene: TRBJ2-3
V gene: TRBV7-8
D gene: NA

CDR3 protein: ASSSGGGIPQPRLF
J gene: TRBJ2-2
V gene: TRBV7-9
D gene: NA

CDR3 protein: ASSLGQSFTGELF
J gene: TRBJ2-2
V gene: TRBV7-2
D gene: TRBD1

CDR3 protein: AIGGARLHEQF
J gene: TRBJ2-1
V gene: TRBV10-3
D gene: NA

CDR3 protein: ASSAGTLNTEAF
J gene: TRBJ1-1
V gene: TRBV5-1
D gene: NA

CDR3 protein: ASSFSWARHEKLF
J gene: TRBJ1-4
V gene: TRBV12-3/TRBV12-4
D gene: NA

CDR3 protein: ASSLGGADSPLH
J gene: TRBJ1-6
V gene: TRBV5-1
D gene: NA

CDR3 protein: SARDRRGTEAF
J gene: TRBJ1-1
V gene: TRBV20-1
D gene: NA

CDR3 protein: ASSFEVRTEAF
J gene: TRBJ1-1
V gene: TRBV5-1
D gene: NA

CDR3 protein: ASVTGPTGVLSGNTIY
J gene: TRBJ1-3
V gene: TRBV28
D gene: NA

CDR3 protein: ASSLYTGANVLT
J gene: TRBJ2-6
V gene: TRBV5-1
D gene: NA

CDR3 protein: ASSSGPNNEQF
J gene: TRBJ2-1
V gene: TRBV5-5
D gene: NA

CDR3 protein: AISDTGQTLYGYT
J gene: TRBJ1-2
V gene: TRBV10-3
D gene: TRBD1

CDR3 protein: ASSLLAGGSTDTQY
J gene: TRBJ2-3
V gene: TRBV5-1
D gene: TRBD2

CDR3 protein: ASSRPLGTGLNIQY
J gene: TRBJ2-4
V gene: TRBV28
D gene: TRBD1

CDR3 protein: ASSAGQSALLNIQY
J gene: TRBJ2-4
V gene: TRBV4-1
D gene: NA

CDR3 protein: ASSLSAGTTDTQY
J gene: TRBJ2-3
V gene: TRBV6-6
D gene: NA

CDR3 protein: AISRTGEGETQY
J gene: TRBJ2-5
V gene: TRBV10-3
D gene: TRBD1

CDR3 protein: ASRKLGQGFGVAKNIQY
J gene: TRBJ2-4
V gene: TRBV11-2
D gene: TRBD1

CDR3 protein: ASSQVKQISQAF
J gene: TRBJ1-1
V gene: TRBV4-1
D gene: NA

CDR3 protein: ASSFGRGLGYEQY
J gene: TRBJ2-7
V gene: TRBV7-2
D gene: NA